Shown below are 12 T cell receptor beta chains from a single sample sequenced in a study of graft-versus-host responses after intestinal transplantation. Antigens for these TCRs are unknown. Some clones are missing from TCRdb's copy, which holds only in-frame ones; the method was immunoSEQ multiplex PCR. The data show some 95,000 clones, with roughly 91% seen just once and approximately 0.48% held by the top ten. Material: unstimulated CD8+ T cells sorted from spleen or lymph node cells, obtained before intestinal transplant. These receptors came from a human donor who received an intestinal transplant.

The V gene is TRBV7-3, the J gene TRBJ2-2, with 10 positions matching TRBD2. The CDR3 sequence is 16 residues long. Looked up from germline, CDR1 is SGHTA and CDR2 is FQGTGA. Trimming removed 2 bases from V and 6 bases from J; junction bases left unmatched: 6. The CDR3 DNA follows: TGTGCCAGCAGCTTAGTCGCTAGCGGGAGTCCCGGGGAGCTGTTTTTT. Residues: CASSLVASGSPGELFF.

The chain links TRBV9 to TRBJ1-1; D is unclear. Trimming shortened V by 0 bases and J by 1 base, and 7 bases separated the two germline ends. The CDR3 extends over 14 amino acids. Germline lookup yields CDR1 SGDLS and CDR2 YYNGEE. The CDR3 coding sequence is TGTGCCAGCAGCGTAGTAGGAGGGAACACTGAAGCTTTCTTT. Translated: CASSVVGGNTEAFF. The full variable domain, with the rest looked up from reference TRBV9 and TRBJ1-1, is DSGVTQTPKHLITATGQRVTLRCSPRSGDLSVYWYQQSLDQGLQFLIQYYNGEERAKGNILERFSAQQFPDLHSELNLSSLELGDSALYFCASSVVGGNTEAFFGQGTRLTVV.

The V and J genes are TRBV6-5 and TRBJ2-2; D remains unclear. The CDR3 is made up of 13 amino acids. The V gene's germline CDR1 is MNHEY and CDR2 SVGAGI. Trimming pared 6 bases from V and 6 bases from J, leaving 11 bases between. This CDR3 reads CASSPVRAGELFF. Here the CDR3 DNA reads TGTGCCAGCAGCCCCGTTAGAGCCGGGGAGCTGTTTTTT.

The chain uses TRBV6-1 and TRBJ1-1; D is uncertain. Germline CDR1 and CDR2: MNHNS and SASEGT. This CDR3 has 13 amino acids. Trimming left V 8 bases short and J 4 bases short, with 14 bases between. The CDR3 DNA is TGTGCCAGCGGCCAAAACAGTGGCACTGAAGCTTTCTTT. It specifies CASGQNSGTEAFF.

J is TRBJ2-5 and V is TRBV18, with no clear D. Germline lookup yields CDR1 KGHSH and CDR2 LQKENI. The V and J ends lost 0 bases and 2 bases respectively, with 4 bases between them. The CDR3 spans 13 residues. CDR3 residues: CASSPPGQETQYF. CDR3 sequence (DNA): TGTGCCAGCTCACCACCCGGGCAAGAGACCCAGTACTTC.

The CDR3 sequence: CASSQEQVGTEAFF. The CDR3 region has the DNA TGCGCCAGCAGCCAAGAGCAGGTTGGCACTGAAGCTTTCTTT. The chain links TRBV4-1 to TRBJ1-1; D remains ambiguous. The CDR3 length is 14 residues. CDR1 is MGHRA, CDR2 YSYEKL, per germline. Trimming cost V 0 bases and J 4 bases, with 9 bases left between them.

This clone has just one count. The chain is built from TRBV6-5 and TRBJ2-1; 10 nucleotides align to TRBD2. The CDR3 has 15 residues. Germline V CDR1 and CDR2: MNHEY, SVGAGI. V lost 6 bases, J lost 6 bases, and 8 bases stayed unmatched. CDR3 nucleotide sequence: TGTGCCAGCAGCAAGCGGGGGGGCAATACCAATGAGCAGTTCTTC. As protein: CASSKRGGNTNEQFF.

V and J are TRBV6-6 and TRBJ2-7, with 9 nucleotides matching TRBD1. Losses at the gene ends were 7 bases for V and 6 bases for J; bases not matched to a gene: 7. CDR3 length: 13 residues. Germline assignment: CDR1 MNHNY and CDR2 SVGAGI (reference sequence). The CDR3 loop reads CASTQGTGFEQYF. CDR3 bases: TGTGCCAGCACCCAAGGGACAGGGTTCGAGCAGTACTTC.

V is TRBV29-1 and J is TRBJ2-5; the D gene is possibly TRBD2 (5 bases). This CDR3 is built from 13 residues. Germline-derived CDR1 and CDR2 are SQVTM and ANQGSEA. With 1 base removed from V and 2 bases from J, the gap between germline ends came to 8 bases. CDR3 protein: CSVEGLLQETQYF. The CDR3 nucleotides are TGCAGCGTTGAAGGACTACTACAAGAGACCCAGTACTTC.

V usage is TRBV28 and J usage is TRBJ2-4; TRBD1 might be the D (7 bases). CDR3 length: 16 residues. CDR1 is MDHEN and CDR2 is SYDVKM in the germline V gene. Trimming shortened V by 5 bases and J by 7 bases, and 21 bases separated the two germline ends. CDR3 sequence reads: CASSHMGGQKHNIQYF. The CDR3 DNA sequence: TGTGCCAGCAGTCACATGGGGGGACAGAAACACAACATTCAGTACTTC.

The gene calls are TRBV5-6 and TRBJ1-1; D is unresolved. The CDR3 is 12 amino acids. Germline CDR1 and CDR2: SGHDT and YYEEEE. Trimming shortened V by 0 bases and J by 8 bases, and 8 bases separated the two germline ends. In DNA form, the CDR3 reads TGTGCCAGCAGCTTGGGGCCTGCCGAAGCTTTCTTT. Translating it yields CASSLGPAEAFF. Together with reference TRBV5-6 and TRBJ1-1, the CDR3 gives the full variable domain: DAGVTQSPTHLIKTRGQQVTLRCSPKSGHDTVSWYQQALGQGPQFIFQYYEEEERQRGNFPDRFSGHQFPNYSSELNVNALLLGDSALYLCASSLGPAEAFFGQGTRLTVV.

This clone was seen once. V usage is TRBV13 and J usage is TRBJ1-4; a weak D match, TRBD1 (5 bases). Trimming took off 0 bases at V and 6 bases at J, with 5 bases between the two ends. CDR3 length: 13 residues. Germline CDR1 is PRHDT and CDR2 is FYEKMQ (reference sequence). CDR3 bases: TGTGCCAGCAGCTTAGGGACAGATGAAAAACTGTTTTTT. Translation: CASSLGTDEKLFF. Supplemented by reference TRBV13 and TRBJ1-4, the full variable domain reads AAGVIQSPRHLIKEKRETATLKCYPIPRHDTVYWYQQGPGQDPQFLISFYEKMQSDKGSIPDRFSAQQFSDYHSELNMSSLELGDSALYFCASSLGTDEKLFFGSGTQLSVL.